A selection of T cell receptor beta chains follows, all from one sample in a study of beta chain features in type 1 diabetes. Here immunoSEQ multiplex PCR was the method, and the copy in TCRdb shows in-frame clones only, minus some. Here the sample spans over 40,000 clones, roughly 70% being singletons. The sequencing input was Tregs from blood. The source is a woman aged 18-29 years with type 1 diabetes. The CDR3 runs from the conserved cysteine through the conserved F or W. Fields, in order: CDR3 length, D gene, clone size, J gene, V gene, CDR3 DNA, CDR3 protein. The D gene is left open where the match is weak. Only part of the rows carry a size: once, few, many, or a class if the clone is expanded.

16 | TRBD2 | . | TRBJ2-5 | TRBV7-9 | TGTGCCAGCAGCTACACTGGACTAGCGGCACAAGAGACCCAGTACTTC | CASSYTGLAAQETQYF
15 | . | few | TRBJ2-5 | TRBV7-9 | TGTGCCAGCAGCACCCGGGACACCGCCCAAGGTACCCAGTACTTC | CASSTRDTAQGTQYF
12 | . | . | TRBJ2-7 | TRBV19 | TGTGCCAGTAGCAGGCAAGGCTACGAGCAGTACTTC | CASSRQGYEQYF
16 | . | . | TRBJ2-2 | TRBV7-2 | TGTGCCAGCAGCTTATCAACTAGAGATGGCACAGGGGAGCTGTTTTTT | CASSLSTRDGTGELFF
12 | TRBD1 | once | TRBJ1-2 | TRBV7-2 | TGTGCCAGCAGCCCGACAGGGGTCGGCTACACCTTC | CASSPTGVGYTF
16 | . | . | TRBJ2-1 | TRBV6-5 | TGTGCCAGCAGTTACTCGGGCAGCGGAACCTACAATGAGCAGTTCTTC | CASSYSGSGTYNEQFF
16 | . | . | TRBJ1-1 | TRBV5-1 | TGCGCCAGCAGCTCCTTGGGGGGGCAAGCGGGCACTGAAGCTTTCTTT | CASSSLGGQAGTEAFF
15 | . | few | TRBJ2-7 | TRBV7-2 | TGTGCCAGCAGCGGCTACGGGACTCGCTCCTACGAGCAGTACTTC | CASSGYGTRSYEQYF
19 | TRBD1 | . | TRBJ1-5 | TRBV5-5 | TGTGCCAGCAGCTTGACACGGACAGGGGGTCCATTTAGCAATCAGCCCCAGCATTTT | CASSLTRTGGPFSNQPQHF
14 | TRBD2 | . | TRBJ2-7 | TRBV5-1 | TGCGCCAGTCGCGGGGGGGGGCCCGCCTACGAGCAGTACTTC | CASRGGGPAYEQYF
14 | . | once | TRBJ1-5 | TRBV7-2 | TGTGCCAGCAGCCCAAGCGGGGCGAACCAGCCCCAGCATTTT | CASSPSGANQPQHF
14 | . | . | TRBJ2-1 | TRBV28 | TGTGCCAGCAGTTTAGGGGGGATTTACAATGAGCAGTTCTTC | CASSLGGIYNEQFF
15 | TRBD1 | . | TRBJ2-2 | TRBV19 | TGTGCCACCAGAAGAGGGACAGACGGGGCCGGGGAGCTGTTTTTT | CATRRGTDGAGELFF
13 | TRBD1 | . | TRBJ1-1 | TRBV29-1 | TGCAGCGCACATTCAACAGGGGGCGAGACGGCTTTCTTT | CSAHSTGGETAFF
13 | . | . | TRBJ1-5 | TRBV30 | TGTGCCTGGAGTGTGTCGCTACATCAGCCCCAGCATTTT | CAWSVSLHQPQHF
13 | . | . | TRBJ2-2 | TRBV7-2 | TGTGCCAGCAGCTTAGATAGGGACACGGAGCTGTTTTTT | CASSLDRDTELFF
15 | . | few | TRBJ2-1 | TRBV7-9 | TGTGCCAGCAGCCGCCCGAGACTAGTGGCCAATGAGCAGTTCTTC | CASSRPRLVANEQFF
17 | . | . | TRBJ1-1 | TRBV5-1 | TGCGCCAGCAGCTTGGGGCCCCGTCGGGGATTGAACACTGAAGCTTTCTTT | CASSLGPRRGLNTEAFF
14 | . | . | TRBJ2-4 | TRBV5-1 | TGCGCCAGCAGCTTGGCCCCTGCCAAAAACATTCAGTACTTC | CASSLAPAKNIQYF
16 | . | . | TRBJ2-1 | TRBV11-2 | TGTGCCAGCAGCCGATCTCTGACCGGAGCGTACAATGAGCAGTTCTTC | CASSRSLTGAYNEQFF
15 | TRBD1 | . | TRBJ1-5 | TRBV19 | TGTGCCAGTAGTCGGACAGGCGTTAGCAATCAGCCCCAGCATTTT | CASSRTGVSNQPQHF
14 | . | . | TRBJ2-1 | TRBV7-9 | TGTGCCAGGGTGCACAGGGAAGGTCGCAATGAGCAGTTCTTC | CARVHREGRNEQFF
14 | . | once | TRBJ2-3 | TRBV7-8 | TGTGCCAGCAGCTTACTAGGATTCACAGATACGCAGTATTTT | CASSLLGFTDTQYF
16 | . | . | TRBJ1-4 | TRBV13 | TGTGCCAGCAGCCCCTTCCGGGAGGGTATCGGTGAAAAACTGTTTTTT | CASSPFREGIGEKLFF
15 | . | . | TRBJ2-1 | TRBV5-1 | TGCGCCAGCAGCCCCCGGACAGCGGGAAGCAATGAGCAGTTCTTC | CASSPRTAGSNEQFF
16 | . | . | TRBJ2-7 | TRBV28 | TGTGCCAGCAGTTTAGGTCAGGGGCAGGGTCCCTACGAGCAGTACTTC | CASSLGQGQGPYEQYF
16 | . | . | TRBJ2-1 | TRBV15 | TGTGCCACCAGCAGAGAGGTCTTGGGGCCCGCGGGGGAGCAGTTCTTC | CATSREVLGPAGEQFF
15 | . | . | TRBJ1-5 | TRBV9 | TGTGCCAGCAGCTCATCATACGGGTTCAATCAGCCCCAGCATTTT | CASSSSYGFNQPQHF
17 | . | . | TRBJ2-3 | TRBV18 | TGTGCCAGCTCACCCACTTCGAATAGCGCATACACAGATACGCAGTATTTT | CASSPTSNSAYTDTQYF
15 | . | . | TRBJ1-2 | TRBV18 | TGTGCCAGCACCGGGGGAGGATCCTTTAACTATGGCTACACCTTC | CASTGGGSFNYGYTF
15 | TRBD1 | . | TRBJ1-5 | TRBV30 | TGTGCCTGGGGCTACGGGACAGGGGGATGGCAGCCCCAGCATTTT | CAWGYGTGGWQPQHF
15 | . | . | TRBJ2-3 | TRBV7-2 | TGTGCCAGCAGCTTAGGATCCGTCCCGGCAGATACGCAGTATTTT | CASSLGSVPADTQYF
16 | TRBD2 | few | TRBJ2-7 | TRBV28 | TGTGCCAGCAGCCTCACTTGGGCTAGCGGGATCTATGAGCAGTACTTC | CASSLTWASGIYEQYF
14 | TRBD1 | . | TRBJ2-7 | TRBV6-1 | TGTGCCAGCAGCCGGGGACAGGGGGAAAACGAGCAGTACTTC | CASSRGQGENEQYF
15 | TRBD1 | once | TRBJ2-5 | TRBV5-8 | TGTGCCAGCAGGGGGACAGGGGGAGTCTGGGAGACCCAGTACTTC | CASRGTGGVWETQYF
14 | TRBD2 | . | TRBJ2-7 | TRBV7-9 | TGTGCCAGCAGCGGCGCGGGACTAGCCTACGAGCAGTACTTC | CASSGAGLAYEQYF
13 | . | . | TRBJ2-1 | TRBV7-9 | TGTGCCAGCAGCGTATCTGGCCTCAATGAGCAGTTCTTC | CASSVSGLNEQFF
10 | . | . | TRBJ2-7 | TRBV11-2 | TGTGCCACCGGGAACTACGAGCAGTACTTC | CATGNYEQYF
15 | TRBD1 | . | TRBJ2-5 | TRBV5-4 | TGTGCCAGCAGTAGGATGGACAGGGGGCCGGTGACCCAGTACTTC | CASSRMDRGPVTQYF
15 | TRBD1 | . | TRBJ2-2 | TRBV7-2 | TGTGCCAGCAGCTCGGGACAGGGGAGGACCGGGGAGCTGTTTTTT | CASSSGQGRTGELFF
15 | . | few | TRBJ2-2 | TRBV7-9 | TGTGCCAGCAGCTTGCGGGGGCCCCACACCGGGGAGCTGTTTTTT | CASSLRGPHTGELFF
15 | . | . | TRBJ1-5 | TRBV6-5 | TGTGCCAGCAGCTTCCTCCGAGATAGCAATCAGCCCCAGCATTTT | CASSFLRDSNQPQHF
12 | . | . | TRBJ2-7 | TRBV2 | TGTGCCAGCAGTGGACTCTCCTACGAGCAGTACTTC | CASSGLSYEQYF
14 | . | . | TRBJ2-7 | TRBV6-6 | TGTGCCAGCAGGGAGGTCCTCCACCCCTACGAGCAGTACTTC | CASREVLHPYEQYF
14 | TRBD2 | . | TRBJ2-3 | TRBV29-1 | TGCAGCGCCAACGCTAAGGCGGGGGGAGATACGCAGTATTTT | CSANAKAGGDTQYF
14 | . | . | TRBJ2-5 | TRBV5-1 | TGCGCCAGCAGTGCCGTGGGAGCCTCCCAGACCCAGTACTTC | CASSAVGASQTQYF
17 | TRBD1 | . | TRBJ1-5 | TRBV4-1 | TGCGCCAGCAGCCAAGCTTTAGGGACAGGGTCGAATCAGCCCCAGCATTTT | CASSQALGTGSNQPQHF
16 | TRBD2 | . | TRBJ2-3 | TRBV7-2 | TGTGCCAGCAGCTTAGCTCTAGCGGGAGCCGGAGATACGCAGTATTTT | CASSLALAGAGDTQYF
17 | . | . | TRBJ2-5 | TRBV4-3 | TGCGCCAGCAGCCAAGTGGGCGACCGGGACATTGAGGAGACCCAGTACTTC | CASSQVGDRDIEETQYF
15 | TRBD2 | . | TRBJ2-5 | TRBV7-7 | TGTGCCAGCAGCTCAGCGGGGGGGCCGTTAGAGACCCAGTACTTC | CASSSAGGPLETQYF
16 | TRBD1 | . | TRBJ1-1 | TRBV4-3 | TGCGCCATAAAAACTGGGGACAGGGGGCGCATCGACGCAGCTTTCTTT | CAIKTGDRGRIDAAFF
12 | . | . | TRBJ2-1 | TRBV9 | TGTGCCAGCAGCGCCCCCCGGAATGAGCAGTTCTTC | CASSAPRNEQFF
15 | . | medium-sized | TRBJ1-4 | TRBV19 | TGTGCCAGTAGTATCCGGGGAGGCCCTAATGAAAAACTGTTTTTT | CASSIRGGPNEKLFF
10 | . | . | TRBJ1-2 | TRBV29-1 | TGCAGCGTCGGGACATATGGCTACACCTTC | CSVGTYGYTF
12 | . | . | TRBJ1-1 | TRBV28 | TGTGCCAGCAGTTTAGAGACAACTGAAGCTTTCTTT | CASSLETTEAFF